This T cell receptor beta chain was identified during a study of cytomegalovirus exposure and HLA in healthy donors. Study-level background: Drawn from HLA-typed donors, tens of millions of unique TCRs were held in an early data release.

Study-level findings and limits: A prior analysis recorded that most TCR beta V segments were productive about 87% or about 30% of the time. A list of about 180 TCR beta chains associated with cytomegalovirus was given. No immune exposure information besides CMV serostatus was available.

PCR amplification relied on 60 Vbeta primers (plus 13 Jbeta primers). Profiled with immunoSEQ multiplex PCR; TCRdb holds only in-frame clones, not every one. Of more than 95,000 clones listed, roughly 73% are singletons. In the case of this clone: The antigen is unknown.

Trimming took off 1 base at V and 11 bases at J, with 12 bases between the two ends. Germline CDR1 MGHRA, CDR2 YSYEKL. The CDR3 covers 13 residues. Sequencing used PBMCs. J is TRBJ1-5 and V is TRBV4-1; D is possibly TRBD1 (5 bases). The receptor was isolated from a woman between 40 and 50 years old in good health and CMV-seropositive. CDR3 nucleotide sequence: TGCGCCAGCAGCCAAGCCCTAACCAGGGCCCAGCATTTT. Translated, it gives CASSQALTRAQHF.